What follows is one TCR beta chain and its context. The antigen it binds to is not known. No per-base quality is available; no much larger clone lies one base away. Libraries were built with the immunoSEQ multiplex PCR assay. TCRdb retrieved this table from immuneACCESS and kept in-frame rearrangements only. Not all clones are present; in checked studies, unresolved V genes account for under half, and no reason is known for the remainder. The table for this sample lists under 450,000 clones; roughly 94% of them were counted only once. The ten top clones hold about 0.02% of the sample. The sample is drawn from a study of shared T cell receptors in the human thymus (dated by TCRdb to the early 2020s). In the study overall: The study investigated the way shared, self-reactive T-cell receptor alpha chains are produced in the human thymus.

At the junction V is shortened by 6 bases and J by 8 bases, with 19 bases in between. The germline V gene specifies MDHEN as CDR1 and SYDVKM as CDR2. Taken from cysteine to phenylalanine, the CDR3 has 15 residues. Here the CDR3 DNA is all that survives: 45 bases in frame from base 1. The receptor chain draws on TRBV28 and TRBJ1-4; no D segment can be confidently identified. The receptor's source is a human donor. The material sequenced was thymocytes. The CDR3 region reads CASSPLEESWEKLFF. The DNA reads TGTGCCAGCAGCCCCCTCGAGGAATCGTGGGAAAAACTGTTTTTT.